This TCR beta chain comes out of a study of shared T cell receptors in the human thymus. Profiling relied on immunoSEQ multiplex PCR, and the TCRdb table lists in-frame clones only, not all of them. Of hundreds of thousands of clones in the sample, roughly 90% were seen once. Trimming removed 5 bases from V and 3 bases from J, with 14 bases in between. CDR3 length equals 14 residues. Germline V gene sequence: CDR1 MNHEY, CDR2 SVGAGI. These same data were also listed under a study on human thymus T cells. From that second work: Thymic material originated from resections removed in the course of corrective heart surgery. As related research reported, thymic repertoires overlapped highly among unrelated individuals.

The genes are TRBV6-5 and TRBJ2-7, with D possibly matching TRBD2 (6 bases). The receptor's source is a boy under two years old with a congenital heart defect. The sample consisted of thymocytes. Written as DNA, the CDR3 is TGTGCCAGCAGTCACCGGGACTCTTACTACGAGCAGTACTTC. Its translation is CASSHRDSYYEQYF.